The next 24 T cell receptor beta chains were all read from a single sample in a study of early T cells in non-severe SARS-CoV-2 infection. MiXCR, applied by TCRdb to the 5' RACE reads, yields one record per CDR3 protein. The sample includes roughly 92,000 distinct CDR3 sequences, roughly 12% of them seen just once. Sample: whole blood, taken at baseline. The receptors derive from an adult who was a healthcare worker with PCR-confirmed SARS-CoV-2 infection or an uninfected control (not recorded which).

This clonotype was picked up a small number of times. One end of the junction does not line up with germline, which may come from a read error. The chain uses TRBV5-1 and TRBJ2-1; 13 bases map to TRBD2. The CDR3 extends over 19 amino acids. Germline lookup yields CDR1 SGHRS and CDR2 YFSETQ. The CDR3 here is CASSQRTSGSPNGGNEQFF. The CDR3 DNA follows: TGTGCCAGCAGCCAAAGGACTAGCGGGAGCCCCAATGGGGGCAATGAGCAGTTCTTC.

There are a few counts of this clonotype. The V gene is TRBV7-9, the J gene TRBJ2-3; D is ambiguous. Germline CDR1 reads SEHNR; CDR2 reads FQNEAQ (reference sequence). Trimming pared 8 bases from V and 1 base from J, leaving 7 bases between. The CDR3 runs to 12 residues. The CDR3 loop reads CASEPGTDTQYF. DNA of the CDR3: TGTGCCAGCGAGCCAGGCACAGATACGCAGTATTTT.

The chain recombines TRBV5-4 with TRBJ2-1; tentatively, D is TRBD2 (6 bases). CDR1 is SGHNT, CDR2 YYREEE, per germline (reference sequence). V was trimmed by 7 bases and J by 9 bases, leaving 23 bases between them. The CDR3 consists of 15 residues. The chain's CDR3 is CASATPLAPSGEQFF. The CDR3 DNA sequence: TGTGCCAGCGCTACCCCTCTAGCGCCGAGTGGTGAGCAGTTCTTC.

This rearrangement joins TRBV5-1 to TRBJ1-1; D is unresolved. The CDR3 covers 14 residues. The V end was cut by 0 bases, the J end by 1 base, with 7 bases between. Germline V gene sequence: CDR1 SGHRS, CDR2 YFSETQ. CDR3: CASSLAAQNTEAFF. The CDR3 region has the DNA TGCGCCAGCAGCTTGGCGGCACAGAACACTGAAGCTTTCTTT.

This clonotype showed up just a few times. The chain is built from TRBV30 and TRBJ2-7; D gene unclear. The germline V gene has CDR1 GTSNPN and CDR2 SVGIG (reference sequence). Trimming left V 0 bases short and J 6 bases short, with 12 bases between. The CDR3 spans 13 residues. CDR3 region: CAWSVHRAVEQYF. The CDR3 DNA reads as TGTGCCTGGAGTGTACATAGGGCAGTCGAGCAGTACTTC.

This clonotype was seen many times. This sequence joins TRBV11-3 and TRBJ2-1; D might be TRBD1 (5 bases). This CDR3 has 16 residues. From germline, CDR1 is SGHNT and CDR2 YENEEA. Between the trimmed V and J ends, which lost 1 base and 5 bases, there was a span of 15 bases. The CDR3 reads CASSLGELTEDNEQFF. DNA for the CDR3: TGTGCCAGCAGCTTAGGGGAATTGACAGAAGACAATGAGCAGTTCTTC.

Only a few counts were recorded for this clonotype. The chain carries TRBV12-3 or TRBV12-4 and TRBJ1-1; 7 bases are shared with TRBD1. The CDR3 totals 14 residues. Trimming removed 4 bases from V and 1 base from J; junction bases left unmatched: 3. This CDR3 is CASSSWTGNTEAFF. For the CDR3, the DNA is TGTGCCAGCAGTTCTTGGACAGGGAACACTGAAGCTTTCTTT.

This clonotype was detected once. This chain joins TRBV10-1 and TRBJ1-2; D unresolved. This CDR3 spans 11 amino acids. The germline V and J ends were trimmed by 11 bases and 4 bases, with 11 bases remaining between them. Germline-derived CDR1 and CDR2 are WNHNN and SYGVQD (reference sequence). CDR3 coding DNA: TGCGCCGGCGAAAGACCCTATGGCTACACCTTC. Amino acid sequence: CAGERPYGYTF.

This clonotype was observed a handful of times. The chain uses TRBV18 and TRBJ1-2, with a tentative D call TRBD1 (5 bases). Germline assignment: CDR1 KGHSH and CDR2 LQKENI. V was shortened by 2 bases and J by 0 bases, with 16 bases between the two germline ends. The CDR3 length is 17 residues. CDR3 coding DNA: TGTGCCAGCTCACCATTCAGGGAGGCATCGGCTAACTATGGCTACACCTTC. It specifies CASSPFREASANYGYTF.

There are a few counts of this clonotype. The V and J genes are TRBV3-1 and TRBJ2-7, with 10 nucleotides matching TRBD2. This CDR3 spans 15 amino acids. The trim removed 4 bases at V and 2 bases at J, leaving 5 bases unmatched. CDR1 and CDR2 (germline): LGHDT, YNNKEL (reference sequence). The CDR3 is CASSLPGLATYEQYF. Written as DNA, the CDR3 is TGTGCCAGCAGCCTGCCGGGACTAGCGACCTACGAGCAGTACTTC.

The chain employs TRBV30 and TRBJ2-5, with D maybe TRBD1 (6 bases). V lost 0 bases, J lost 4 bases, and 12 bases lay in between. Germline V gives CDR1 GTSNPN, CDR2 SVGIG (reference sequence). This CDR3 is 14 amino acids long. This CDR3 reads CAWSVGGEGETQYF. The DNA for the CDR3 is TGTGCCTGGAGTGTAGGGGGAGAGGGAGAGACCCAGTACTTC.

The chain combines TRBV28 with TRBJ2-4; perhaps TRBD2 as D (7 bases). V was trimmed by 3 bases and J by 7 bases, leaving 13 bases between them. The CDR3 contains 14 residues. Germline CDR1 MDHEN, CDR2 SYDVKM. This chain's CDR3 is CASSLGGQWNIQYF. The CDR3 nucleotides are TGTGCCAGCAGTTTGGGGGGGCAATGGAACATTCAGTACTTC.

The rearrangement uses TRBV3-1 and TRBJ2-1, with 14 bases matching TRBD2. V gave up 2 bases and J gave up 8 bases; unmatched junction bases: 5. This CDR3 spans 16 amino acids. Looked up from germline, CDR1 is LGHDT and CDR2 is YNNKEL (reference sequence). Written as DNA, the CDR3 is TGTGCCAGCAGCCAACCGACTAGCGGGGGGGCCTATGAGCAGTTCTTC. Translated, it gives CASSQPTSGGAYEQFF.

The V call is TRBV7-6, the J call TRBJ1-4; 10 bases agree with TRBD1. CDR3 length: 17 residues. Germline CDR1 SGHVS, CDR2 FNYEAQ. V lost 0 bases, J lost 6 bases, and 7 bases stayed unmatched. CDR3 DNA: TGTGCCAGCAGCTTAGCCACCCCCGGGACAGGGGATGAAAAACTGTTTTTT. This sequence encodes CASSLATPGTGDEKLFF.

This clonotype occurred a few times. The V gene is TRBV29-1, the J gene TRBJ1-2; the D is unclear. The CDR3 spans 12 residues. Germline CDR1 and CDR2: SQVTM and ANQGSEA. V lost 3 bases, J lost 6 bases, and 11 bases lay in between. This chain's CDR3 is CSVDGGIHGYTF. CDR3 DNA sequence: TGCAGCGTTGATGGAGGGATTCATGGCTACACCTTC.

This clonotype came up a few times. The chain joins TRBV5-4 to TRBJ2-5; perhaps TRBD2 as D (7 bases). The CDR3 length is 15 residues. V dropped 4 bases and J dropped 2 bases, with 15 bases sitting between them. CDR1 SGHNT and CDR2 YYREEE come from the germline V gene (reference sequence). In DNA form, the CDR3 reads TGTGCCAGCAGCCGGGGGGCCAGCAATCAAGAGACCCAGTACTTC. Protein product: CASSRGASNQETQYF.

This clonotype was seen a single time. The chain combines TRBV28 with TRBJ2-3, with D tentatively TRBD1 or TRBD2 (5 bases each). The CDR3 is 14 amino acids. Germline CDR1 is MDHEN and CDR2 is SYDVKM. V lost 4 bases and J 4 bases, leaving 12 bases between the germline ends. The DNA of the CDR3 is TGTGCCAGCAGTTCACCCCTGGGGGCAGATACGCAGTATTTT. Its protein product is CASSSPLGADTQYF.

This clonotype was seen repeatedly, ten times or more. The chain has TRBV6-5 and TRBJ2-7; TRBD1 matches at 11 bases. Per germline, CDR1 MNHEY and CDR2 SVGAGI. The CDR3 is 15 residues long. V dropped 6 bases and J dropped 2; count of bases not matched to a gene: 6. CDR3 nucleotides: TGTGCCAGCAGCTCGGACAGGGGGCGCCCCTACGAGCAGTACTTC. Amino acid sequence: CASSSDRGRPYEQYF.

This clonotype was recorded a few times. The chain combines TRBV21-1 with TRBJ2-2; TRBD2 was called by the table and not checked on the DNA. TRBV21-1 is deemed a pseudogene. CDR3 length equals 17 residues. The CDR3 DNA reads TGTGCCAGCAGCAAACAGTCGGTCGGGAGGGACACCGGGGAGCTGTTTTTT. Encoded protein: CASSKQSVGRDTGELFF.

This clonotype has only a few counts. The J gene is TRBJ1-5, the V gene TRBV20-1, with 7 bases lining up with TRBD1. The CDR3 has 13 residues. Germline CDR1 reads DFQATT; CDR2 reads SNEGSKA (reference sequence). V lost 5 bases to trimming and J lost 6 bases; unmatched junction nucleotides: 7. Written as DNA, the CDR3 is TGCAGTGCTTCTACAGGGGTGGTTCAGCCCCAGCATTTT. It specifies CSASTGVVQPQHF.

This clonotype was seen at least ten times. The gene calls are TRBV14 and TRBJ2-7; D uncertain. V gave up 4 bases and J gave up 2 bases, with 6 bases separating them. This CDR3 has 12 amino acids. Germline CDR1 SGHDN, CDR2 FVKESK. CDR3 sequence reads: CASSRIPYEQYF. CDR3 nucleotides: TGTGCCAGCAGCCGCATCCCCTACGAGCAGTACTTC.

This clonotype occurred many times. The chain is built from TRBV5-1 and TRBJ1-2; possible D gene TRBD1, 5 bases. CDR3 length: 15 residues. Looked up from germline, CDR1 is SGHRS and CDR2 is YFSETQ. Trimming took off 0 bases at V and 8 bases at J, with 17 bases between the two ends. The CDR3 here is CASSLGSPSRDGYTF. The CDR3 nucleotides are TGCGCCAGCAGCTTGGGAAGCCCCTCACGGGACGGCTACACCTTC.

This clonotype has at least ten counts. This chain uses TRBV20-1 with TRBJ2-1; 9 bases match TRBD2. The trim removed 2 bases at V and 3 bases at J, leaving 8 bases unmatched. The germline V gene encodes CDR1 DFQATT and CDR2 SNEGSKA (reference sequence). CDR3 size: 16 residues. The CDR3 sequence: CSARSSGRKFYNEQFF. The CDR3 DNA reads TGCAGTGCTAGAAGTAGCGGGAGAAAATTCTACAATGAGCAGTTCTTC.

J is TRBJ1-5 and V is TRBV4-1; TRBD1 agrees at 9 bases. Trimming took 1 base from V and 3 from J; bases not matched to a gene: 1. Germline CDR1 is MGHRA and CDR2 is YSYEKL. The CDR3 has 15 amino acids. DNA for the CDR3: TGCGCCAGCAGCCAAGGGACAGGGGCCAATCAGCCCCAGCATTTT. This codes for CASSQGTGANQPQHF.